The 27 T cell receptor beta chains below come from one sample, sequenced in a study of STAT5B mutations in CD4+ large granular lymphocyte leukemia. Repertoires were generated with immunoSEQ multiplex PCR, while TCRdb's copy carries only in-frame clones and drops some. The table has fewer than 45,000 clones, more than 70% seen once. Sequencing used CD4+ T cells from blood buffy coats. The source of these receptors is a human donor in good health.

The chain is built from TRBV10-3 and TRBJ2-2, with D tentatively TRBD2 (5 bases). CDR3 length: 16 amino acids. Trimming shortened V by 2 bases and J by 1 base, and 11 bases separated the two germline ends. Germline V CDR1 and CDR2: ENHRY, SYGVKD. CDR3 bases: TGTGCCATCAGTGAGATTCTAGGACTGAACACCGGGGAGCTGTTTTTT. Translated, it gives CAISEILGLNTGELFF.

The chain is built from TRBV7-3 and TRBJ2-1; TRBD2 matches at 7 bases. Germline loops: CDR1 SGHTA, CDR2 FQGTGA. This CDR3 region has 15 residues. The V and J ends lost 5 bases and 4 bases, in that order; junction bases with no gene match: 8. The CDR3 sequence is CASSPRLAGYNEQFF. The CDR3 nucleotides read TGTGCCAGCAGCCCGAGACTAGCAGGGTACAATGAGCAGTTCTTC.

This clone was detected a few times. The chain recombines TRBV5-1 with TRBJ2-7; the D gene is possibly TRBD2 (6 bases). Germline CDR1 SGHRS, CDR2 YFSETQ. The length of the CDR3 is 12 residues. Deletions cut 5 bases from V and 5 bases from J, with 11 bases between. The CDR3 region is CASRRAGHEQYF. CDR3 nucleotide sequence: TGCGCCAGCAGGCGAGCGGGTCACGAGCAGTACTTC.

This chain connects TRBV5-6 to TRBJ1-1, with D unclear. CDR1 SGHDT and CDR2 YYEEEE come from the germline V gene. This CDR3 region has 13 residues. V was trimmed by 0 bases and J by 9 bases, leaving 12 bases between them. The CDR3 sequence: CASSLGQVLKAFF. CDR3 nucleotide sequence: TGTGCCAGCAGCTTGGGGCAGGTCCTGAAAGCTTTCTTT.

The chain combines TRBV4-1 with TRBJ2-1, with D perhaps matching TRBD2 (6 bases). The germline CDR1 and CDR2 sequences are MGHRA and YSYEKL. V lost 0 bases, J lost 3 bases, and 12 bases lay in between. The length of the CDR3 is 16 residues. The CDR3 loop is CASSQDPGSGYNEQFF. CDR3 in DNA: TGCGCCAGCAGCCAAGATCCCGGGAGTGGCTACAATGAGCAGTTCTTC.

This rearrangement joins TRBV7-2 to TRBJ1-5; D gene ambiguous. Trimming pared 2 bases from V and 0 bases from J, leaving 5 bases between. The germline gives CDR1 SGHTA, CDR2 FQGNSA. This CDR3 is 14 amino acids long. The CDR3 region is CASSLRVSNQPQHF. The CDR3 DNA reads as TGTGCCAGCAGCTTAAGGGTTAGCAATCAGCCCCAGCATTTT.

This chain connects TRBV2 to TRBJ1-5; 7 positions agree with TRBD1. This CDR3 has 13 amino acids. Germline trimming cut 5 bases from V and 6 bases from J; bases unmatched to any gene: 4. Germline CDR1 and CDR2: SNHLY and FYNNEI. The CDR3 here is CASSRQGAQPQHF. DNA for the CDR3: TGTGCCAGCAGTCGACAGGGTGCTCAGCCCCAGCATTTT.

V gene TRBV6-6 combines with J gene TRBJ2-6; D call uncertain. Germline V gene data show CDR1 as MNHNY and CDR2 as SVGAGI (reference sequence). The CDR3 spans 15 residues. Deletions cut 1 base from V and 1 base from J, with 5 bases between. The CDR3 sequence: CASSYWGSGANVLTF. Here the CDR3 DNA reads TGTGCCAGCAGTTACTGGGGATCTGGGGCCAACGTCCTGACTTTC.

The table lists this clone with a count of one. The chain has TRBV6-4 and TRBJ2-7; 10 bases agree with TRBD1. Germline V gene lookup returns CDR1 MRHNA and CDR2 SNTAGT. This CDR3 is 13 amino acids long. V lost 7 bases and J lost 2; bases outside the gene matches: 2. The CDR3 spells CASTDRGAYEQYF. The CDR3 DNA reads TGTGCCAGCACGGACAGGGGGGCCTACGAGCAGTACTTC.

This chain links TRBV5-6 with TRBJ2-7; TRBD1 matches at 9 bases. Per germline, CDR1 SGHDT and CDR2 YYEEEE. CDR3 length equals 15 residues. V lost 4 bases to trimming and J lost 4 bases; unmatched junction nucleotides: 9. CDR3 loop: CASSIAGTGRYEQYF. The CDR3, as DNA: TGTGCCAGCAGCATAGCCGGGACAGGGAGGTACGAGCAGTACTTC.

The chain links TRBV18 to TRBJ1-6; no firm D call. Germline V gene sequence: CDR1 KGHSH, CDR2 LQKENI. The CDR3 loop spans 15 amino acids. V dropped 2 bases and J dropped 10 bases, with 15 bases sitting between them. CDR3 sequence: CASSPEPGFNSPLHF. CDR3 in DNA: TGTGCCAGCTCACCAGAACCGGGTTTCAACTCACCCCTCCACTTT.

The genes are TRBV6-5 and TRBJ2-3, with 8 bases that match TRBD2. With V trimmed by 7 bases and J by 5 bases, 11 bases remained unmatched. Germline CDR1 reads MNHEY; CDR2 reads SVGAGI. The CDR3 extends over 15 amino acids. CDR3 bases: TGTGCCAGCACCGACGGAGGCGGGAGGAGAGATACGCAGTATTTT. Amino acid sequence: CASTDGGGRRDTQYF.

For this clone: Its ends do not fully match the called genes, so a read error is possible. V gene TRBV19 combines with J gene TRBJ1-5; D is unresolved. CDR1 is LNHDA, CDR2 SQIVND, per germline (reference sequence). The CDR3 spans 16 residues. The CDR3 region is CASTDLITDLNRPQHF. CDR3 nucleotides: TGTGCCAGTACCGACCTTATTACAGACCTCAATCGGCCCCAGCATTTT.

This chain connects TRBV5-1 to TRBJ2-7; 8 bases map to TRBD1. The CDR3 has 15 amino acids. Germline CDR1 is SGHRS and CDR2 is YFSETQ. With V trimmed by 4 bases and J by 9 bases, 15 bases remained unmatched. The CDR3 DNA follows: TGCGCCAGCAGCCTGCCGACAGGGGAGCAAACTTCGCAGTACTTC. It translates to CASSLPTGEQTSQYF.

The chain joins TRBV11-3 to TRBJ2-5; 8 bases line up with TRBD1. The V segment lost 1 base and the J segment 5 bases; nucleotides outside the gene matches: 6. The CDR3 sequence is 15 residues long. Germline V gene lookup returns CDR1 SGHNT and CDR2 YENEEA. The chain's CDR3 is CASSLGTGFFETQYF. In DNA form, the CDR3 reads TGTGCCAGCAGCTTAGGGACAGGGTTTTTCGAGACCCAGTACTTC.

The chain is built from TRBV19 and TRBJ2-7, with D unclear. The V and J ends lost 5 bases and 3 bases respectively, with 17 bases between them. CDR3 length: 15 residues. CDR1 is LNHDA, CDR2 SQIVND, per germline (reference sequence). CDR3 sequence reads: CASSPDRSSLYEQYF. The CDR3 DNA is TGTGCCAGTAGTCCGGACCGATCCTCTCTCTACGAGCAGTACTTC.

The rearrangement uses TRBV7-2 and TRBJ2-5; 7 bases map to TRBD2. The CDR3 has 14 amino acids. Germline V gives CDR1 SGHTA, CDR2 FQGNSA. Germline trimming cut 1 base from V and 5 bases from J; bases unmatched to any gene: 4. The CDR3: CASSLDRGDETQYF. The CDR3 DNA follows: TGTGCCAGCAGCTTAGATCGGGGGGACGAGACCCAGTACTTC.

A few counts support this clone. J is TRBJ2-7 and V is TRBV2, with 10 bases that match TRBD2. The CDR3 loop spans 15 amino acids. V gave up 6 bases and J gave up 2 bases; unmatched junction bases: 7. Per germline, CDR1 SNHLY and CDR2 FYNNEI. In nucleotides, the CDR3 is TGTGCCAGCAGAGGACCGGGACTAGCGACCTACGAGCAGTACTTC. This codes for CASRGPGLATYEQYF.

The V and J genes are TRBV11-2 and TRBJ2-5; 14 nucleotides agree with TRBD2. This CDR3 has 16 residues. Germline CDR1 is SGHAT and CDR2 is FQNNGV. The V and J ends lost 5 bases and 7 bases, in that order; junction bases with no gene match: 9. CDR3 coding DNA: TGTGCCAGCAGCCCCCCCCGACTAGCGGGAGGGCGGACCCAGTACTTC. Residues: CASSPPRLAGGRTQYF.

This rearrangement joins TRBV19 to TRBJ2-3; D is unclear. The germline V and J ends were trimmed by 5 bases and 5 bases, with 11 bases remaining between them. CDR3 length: 13 residues. CDR1 is LNHDA, CDR2 SQIVND, per germline (reference sequence). CDR3 region: CASSPRLRDTQYF. In DNA, the CDR3 is TGTGCCAGTAGTCCTCGACTTAGAGATACGCAGTATTTT.

The chain couples TRBV13 to TRBJ1-2; possible D gene TRBD1, 6 bases. Looked up from germline, CDR1 is PRHDT and CDR2 is FYEKMQ (reference sequence). Deletions cut 2 bases from V and 2 bases from J, with 12 bases between. This CDR3 has 15 residues. This CDR3 reads CASSLPGVFNYGYTF. CDR3 nucleotide sequence: TGTGCCAGCAGCTTACCAGGGGTGTTCAACTATGGCTACACCTTC.

The chain has TRBV5-6 and TRBJ2-4, with a tentative D call TRBD1 (5 bases). V was trimmed by 5 bases and J by 0 bases, leaving 9 bases between them. Germline CDR1 reads SGHDT; CDR2 reads YYEEEE. The CDR3 has 14 amino acids. CDR3 nucleotides: TGTGCCAGCAGTCCGACAGTAGCCAAAAACATTCAGTACTTC. It specifies CASSPTVAKNIQYF.

The gene calls are TRBV11-2 and TRBJ1-3, with D unresolved. V was clipped by 3 bases and J by 0 bases, with 12 bases between them. Germline V CDR1 and CDR2: SGHAT, FQNNGV. This CDR3 is built from 16 residues. CDR3 nucleotide sequence: TGTGCCAGCAGCTTGGAAGACCTAATCTCTGGAAACACCATATATTTT. It is translated as CASSLEDLISGNTIYF. Looking up the rest from reference TRBV11-2 and TRBJ1-3 gives the full variable domain: EAGVAQSPRYKIIEKRQSVAFWCNPISGHATLYWYQQILGQGPKLLIQFQNNGVVDDSQLPKDRFSAERLKGVDSTLKIQPAKLEDSAVYLCASSLEDLISGNTIYFGEGSWLTVV.

The chain employs TRBV2 and TRBJ2-5, with D possibly being TRBD2 (7 bases). With 7 bases removed from V and 2 bases from J, the gap between germline ends came to 20 bases. This CDR3 spans 16 amino acids. The V gene's germline CDR1 is SNHLY and CDR2 FYNNEI. CDR3 protein: CASTRGASGKQETQYF. The CDR3 region has the DNA TGTGCCAGCACCCGGGGGGCTAGCGGCAAACAAGAGACCCAGTACTTC.

This clone was observed a few times. This sequence joins TRBV4-2 and TRBJ1-2; D unclear. Germline-derived CDR1 and CDR2 are LGHNA and YNFKEQ. This CDR3 has 12 amino acids. The V end was cut by 0 bases, the J end by 8 bases, with 7 bases between. The CDR3 DNA reads TGTGCCAGCAGCCAAGACAGCGGAGGCTACACCTTC. This translates into CASSQDSGGYTF.

J is TRBJ1-2 and V is TRBV27; maybe TRBD1 (5 bases). Trimming stripped 5 bases from V and 9 bases from J, with 28 bases between. There are 17 residues in the CDR3. Germline assignment: CDR1 MNHEY and CDR2 SMNVEV (reference sequence). CDR3 loop: CASSPLVLLGGTLSYTF. DNA of the CDR3: TGTGCCAGCAGTCCCCTTGTATTGCTCGGGGGAACTTTAAGCTACACCTTC.

V is TRBV18 and J is TRBJ2-7; 9 nucleotides align to TRBD1. The length of the CDR3 is 16 residues. V lost 3 bases to trimming and J lost 5 bases; unmatched junction nucleotides: 11. Germline V lookup: CDR1 KGHSH, CDR2 LQKENI. In nucleotides, the CDR3 is TGTGCCAGCTCACCGCCCTACAGGGGGCCAAAAAACGAGCAGTACTTC. This translates into CASSPPYRGPKNEQYF.